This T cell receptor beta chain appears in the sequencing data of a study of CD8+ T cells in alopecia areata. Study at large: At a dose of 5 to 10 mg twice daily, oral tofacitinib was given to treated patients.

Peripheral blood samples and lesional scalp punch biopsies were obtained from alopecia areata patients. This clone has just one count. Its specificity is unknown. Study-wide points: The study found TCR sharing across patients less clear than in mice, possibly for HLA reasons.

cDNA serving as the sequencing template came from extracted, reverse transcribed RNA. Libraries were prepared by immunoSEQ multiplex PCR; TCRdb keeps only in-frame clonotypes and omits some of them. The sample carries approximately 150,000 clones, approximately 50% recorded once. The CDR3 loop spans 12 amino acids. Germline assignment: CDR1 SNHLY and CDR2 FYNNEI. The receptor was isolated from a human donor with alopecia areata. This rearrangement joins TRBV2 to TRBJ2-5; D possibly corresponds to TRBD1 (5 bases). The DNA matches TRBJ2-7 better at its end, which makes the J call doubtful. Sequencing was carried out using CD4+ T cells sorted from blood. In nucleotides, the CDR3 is TGTGCCGGCTGGACAAAGCCCTACGAGCAGTACTTC. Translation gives CAGWTKPYEQYF.